This T cell receptor (beta chain) was observed in a study of control samples from healthy donors and cancer patients. Germline values: CDR1 SGDLS, CDR2 YYNGEE. This CDR3 is built from 15 residues. Trimming removed 1 base from V and 7 bases from J; junction bases left unmatched: 4. Measured with immunoSEQ multiplex PCR; TCRdb has only the in-frame clones, and not every one. The sample records 100,000 to 150,000 clones, about 89% being singletons. The sample was blood. The chain links TRBV9 to TRBJ1-3; 11 nucleotides agree with TRBD1. The clonotype comes from a man aged 45-60 years in good health. CDR3 sequence reads: CASSVMGTGGNTIYF. CDR3 in DNA: TGTGCCAGCAGCGTAATGGGGACAGGGGGGAACACCATATATTTT.